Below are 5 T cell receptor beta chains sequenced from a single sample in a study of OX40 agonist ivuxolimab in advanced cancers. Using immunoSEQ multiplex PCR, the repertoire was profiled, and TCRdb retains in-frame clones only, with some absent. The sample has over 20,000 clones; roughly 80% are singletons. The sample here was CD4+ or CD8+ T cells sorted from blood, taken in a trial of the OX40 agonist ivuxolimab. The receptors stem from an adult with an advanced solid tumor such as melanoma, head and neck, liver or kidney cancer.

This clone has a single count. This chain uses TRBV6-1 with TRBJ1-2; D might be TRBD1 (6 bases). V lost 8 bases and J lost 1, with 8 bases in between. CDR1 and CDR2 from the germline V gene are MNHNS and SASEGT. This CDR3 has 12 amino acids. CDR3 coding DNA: TGTGCCAGCTCGGACAGTAACTATGGCTACACCTTC. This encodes CASSDSNYGYTF.

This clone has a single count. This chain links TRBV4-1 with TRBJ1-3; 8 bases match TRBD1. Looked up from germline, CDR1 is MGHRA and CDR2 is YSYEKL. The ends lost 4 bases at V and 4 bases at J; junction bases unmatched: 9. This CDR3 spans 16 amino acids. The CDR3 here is CASSLSGQGGGNTIYF. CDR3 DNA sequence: TGCGCCAGCAGCCTCAGCGGACAGGGAGGAGGAAACACCATATATTTT.

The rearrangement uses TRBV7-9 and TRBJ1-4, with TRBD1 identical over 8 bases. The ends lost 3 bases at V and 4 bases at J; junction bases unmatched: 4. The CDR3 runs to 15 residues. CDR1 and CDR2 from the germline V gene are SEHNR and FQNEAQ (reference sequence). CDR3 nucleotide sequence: TGTGCCAGCAGCTTGACAGGGGTGGTTAATGAAAAACTGTTTTTT. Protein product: CASSLTGVVNEKLFF.

CDR3 nucleotide sequence: TGTGCCAGCACCCGCGGGGGGGCCACCGGGGAGCTGTTTTTT. Translated: CASTRGGATGELFF. The chain joins TRBV7-2 to TRBJ2-2; TRBD2 aligns across 9 bases. CDR3 length: 14 residues. Germline V gene lookup returns CDR1 SGHTA and CDR2 FQGNSA. Losses at the gene ends were 7 bases for V and 4 bases for J; bases not matched to a gene: 4.

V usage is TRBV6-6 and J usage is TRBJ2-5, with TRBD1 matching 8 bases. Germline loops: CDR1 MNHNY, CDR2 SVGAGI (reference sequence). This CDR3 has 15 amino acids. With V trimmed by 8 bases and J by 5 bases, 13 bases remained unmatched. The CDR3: CASYSGGPRRETQYF. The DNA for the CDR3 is TGTGCCAGCTACTCAGGGGGCCCCCGGAGGGAGACCCAGTACTTC.